The 10 T cell receptor beta chains below were found in one sample sequenced in a study of blood T cell repertoires in COVID-19. The assay was immunoSEQ multiplex PCR, and TCRdb's table has in-frame clones only and misses some. The sample consists of 350,000 or so clones, around 88% of them appearing once. Sequenced input: peripheral blood. These receptors came from a woman between 25 and 40 years old with COVID-19, enrolled during active disease.

The J gene is TRBJ1-3, the V gene TRBV5-1; D possibly corresponds to TRBD1 (5 bases). The CDR3 length is 16 residues. V lost 0 bases, J lost 0 bases, and 10 bases lay in between. Germline V lookup: CDR1 SGHRS, CDR2 YFSETQ. The CDR3: CASSLGDSSSGNTIYF. In DNA form, the CDR3 reads TGCGCCAGCAGCTTGGGGGACTCGAGCTCTGGAAACACCATATATTTT.

The chain couples TRBV11-2 to TRBJ2-1; TRBD1 aligns across 7 bases. Per the germline V gene, CDR1 is SGHAT and CDR2 is FQNNGV. The CDR3 is 14 residues long. The ends lost 1 base at V and 8 bases at J; junction bases unmatched: 5. CDR3 DNA: TGTGCCAGCAGCTTAGTACAGGGGAAGCATGAGCAGTTCTTC. It is translated as CASSLVQGKHEQFF.

The V call is TRBV5-1, the J call TRBJ2-5; possible D gene TRBD2, 5 bases. V was pared by 4 bases and J by 0 bases, with 13 bases between. Germline CDR1 SGHRS, CDR2 YFSETQ. This CDR3 has 15 amino acids. CDR3 protein: CASSVTYGNQETQYF. The CDR3 DNA is TGCGCCAGCAGCGTCACCTACGGGAACCAAGAGACCCAGTACTTC.

V and J are TRBV19 and TRBJ1-5; no clear D gene. Trimming took off 9 bases at V and 7 bases at J, with 22 bases between the two ends. The CDR3 is made up of 15 amino acids. Germline loops: CDR1 LNHDA, CDR2 SQIVND (reference sequence). CDR3 sequence (DNA): TGTGCCAGCAAAGCCCGCACAGATCCTGGGCAGCCCCAGCATTTT. As protein: CASKARTDPGQPQHF.

This sequence joins TRBV4-3 and TRBJ2-3; 11 bases line up with TRBD2. The CDR3 spans 22 residues. The trim removed 0 bases at V and 5 bases at J, leaving 22 bases unmatched. Per germline, CDR1 LGHNA and CDR2 YSLEER. The CDR3 bases are TGCGCCAGCAGCCAAGAAGTTAGGTTGGTTAGCGGGGGGGGAGATTCGAGAGATACGCAGTATTTT. Amino acids: CASSQEVRLVSGGGDSRDTQYF.

The rearrangement joins TRBV18 to TRBJ1-4, with D unclear. Germline V gene lookup returns CDR1 KGHSH and CDR2 LQKENI. Trimming left V 3 bases short and J 2 bases short, with 13 bases between. The CDR3 totals 16 residues. This CDR3 is CASSPLKPPTNEKLFF. CDR3 nucleotide sequence: TGTGCCAGCTCACCCCTGAAGCCCCCGACTAATGAAAAACTGTTTTTT.

The chain uses TRBV4-1 and TRBJ1-5, with TRBD1 matching 9 bases. CDR3 length: 14 residues. The germline CDR1 and CDR2 sequences are MGHRA and YSYEKL. V shed 4 bases, J shed 7 bases, and the junction held 5 bases outside the gene matches. Written as DNA, the CDR3 is TGCGCCAGCAGCCGAACCGGGACAGGGCAGCCCCAGCATTTT. Protein: CASSRTGTGQPQHF.

J is TRBJ1-5 and V is TRBV6-1, with D perhaps matching TRBD1 (5 bases). Germline values: CDR1 MNHNS, CDR2 SASEGT. The length of the CDR3 is 13 residues. Between the trimmed V and J ends, which lost 5 bases and 5 bases, there was a span of 10 bases. The CDR3 bases are TGTGCCAGCAGTTATAGGGGTCATCAGCCCCAGCATTTT. Translating gives CASSYRGHQPQHF.

The chain uses TRBV5-1 and TRBJ1-1; 7 bases map to TRBD1. Germline trimming cut 2 bases from V and 5 bases from J; bases unmatched to any gene: 3. The CDR3 extends over 13 amino acids. CDR1 is SGHRS and CDR2 is YFSETQ in the germline V gene. CDR3 sequence: CASSLQGSTEAFF. CDR3 nucleotides: TGCGCCAGCAGCTTACAGGGGTCTACTGAAGCTTTCTTT.

The chain has TRBV6-4 and TRBJ2-3; the match to TRBD2 covers 9 bases. Germline trimming cut 2 bases from V and 4 bases from J; bases unmatched to any gene: 7. Germline values: CDR1 MRHNA, CDR2 SNTAGT. This CDR3 is built from 16 residues. CDR3 in DNA: TGTGCCAGCAGTGACGGCGGCGGGGGGGCAGCAGATACGCAGTATTTT. Encoded protein: CASSDGGGGAADTQYF.